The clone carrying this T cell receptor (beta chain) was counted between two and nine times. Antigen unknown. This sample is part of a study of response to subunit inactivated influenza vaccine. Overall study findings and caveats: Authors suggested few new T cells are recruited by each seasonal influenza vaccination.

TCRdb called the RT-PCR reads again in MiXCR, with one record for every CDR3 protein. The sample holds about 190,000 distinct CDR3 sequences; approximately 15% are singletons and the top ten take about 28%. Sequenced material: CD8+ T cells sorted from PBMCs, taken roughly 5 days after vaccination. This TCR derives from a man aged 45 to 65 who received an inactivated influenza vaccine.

CDR3 nucleotides: TGCAGCGTTGGGGGGTCAGAGACCCAGTACTTC. Its protein product is CSVGGSETQYF. The chain combines TRBV29-1 with TRBJ2-5; D assignment may be TRBD1 or TRBD2 (5 bases each). The CDR3 totals 11 residues. Per germline, CDR1 SQVTM and CDR2 ANQGSEA. V was cut by 4 bases and J by 4 bases, with 7 bases left in between. The variable domain in full, with the rest retrieved from reference TRBV29-1 and TRBJ2-5, is SAVISQKPSRDICQRGTSLTIQCQVDSQVTMMFWYRQQPGQSLTLIATANQGSEATYESGFVIDKFPISRPNLTFSTLTVSNMSPEDSSIYLCSVGGSETQYFGPGTRLLVL.